These T cell receptor beta chains were read from a single sample in a study of cytomegalovirus exposure and HLA in healthy donors. Measured with immunoSEQ multiplex PCR; TCRdb has only the in-frame clones, and not every one. This sample has some 170,000 clones; under 85% occur once, and the top ten carry over 2%. Sequencing was carried out using PBMCs. Source of these receptors: a human donor in good health. CDR3s leave out the opening cysteine and the closing phenylalanine or tryptophan. The size field is filled for only some rows; it gives once, few, many or a size class.

j_call clone_size v_call cdr3_aa
TRBJ2-7 - TRBV18 ASSRGAGQGIYEQY
TRBJ1-2 - TRBV7-9 ASSYGQLANYGYT
TRBJ1-1 - TRBV5-1 AGSRSGSNTEAF
TRBJ2-5 - TRBV9 ASSVRASGGEETQY
TRBJ2-3 few TRBV2 ASSADRVDTDTQY
TRBJ1-1 few TRBV27 ASSFRGTEAF
TRBJ2-5 - TRBV15 ATSRDGRAEETQY
TRBJ1-1 - TRBV9 ASSGTGGTEAF
TRBJ1-1 - TRBV19 ASTTGYSEAF
TRBJ1-2 - TRBV27 ASSLGGVYGYT
TRBJ2-7 - TRBV5-5 ASGPTGFPYEQY
TRBJ2-3 - TRBV11-2 ASSSRTSGGAPTQY
TRBJ2-7 - TRBV9 ASSAGQGDEQY
TRBJ2-2 - TRBV19 ASSTTSGYGELF
TRBJ1-5 - TRBV6-5 ASSYSSGMTQH
TRBJ1-1 - TRBV7-9 ASSLGGMNTEAF
TRBJ1-2 few TRBV25-1 ASSDRGYGYT
TRBJ2-3 - TRBV2 ASSVGSADTQY
TRBJ2-1 - TRBV30 AWSLWAGGLDEQF
TRBJ2-7 once TRBV4-1 ASSPPLGGETYEQY
TRBJ2-7 - TRBV5-4 ASSLRGSYEQY
TRBJ1-2 - TRBV7-2 ASSYPGLYGYT
TRBJ1-4 once TRBV5-1 ASSSGLTNEKLF
TRBJ1-1 - TRBV27 ASSKGYTEAF
TRBJ1-6 - TRBV11-2 ASTLLSYSSYNSPLH
TRBJ1-1 - TRBV2 ASRADDRVSEAF
TRBJ1-1 - TRBV5-1 ASSLDGYSTVNLNTEAF
TRBJ1-2 few TRBV27 ASSSRDYGYT
TRBJ1-5 - TRBV10-3 AISEGTGFYQPQH
TRBJ2-5 - TRBV7-3 ASSPSRYGTQY
TRBJ1-2 - TRBV5-1 ASSSTGTGTDGYT
TRBJ1-6 - TRBV5-1 ASSLAGGRYNSPLH
TRBJ1-5 few TRBV5-3 ARSLQIYSNQPQH
TRBJ2-7 - TRBV27 ASSLDPRLASYEQY
TRBJ1-4 - TRBV4-1 ASSQGQGREKLF
TRBJ2-5 - TRBV6-1 ASISRDTNQETQY
TRBJ1-6 - TRBV18 ASSPIKGENSPLH
TRBJ2-1 - TRBV10-3 AGRGNSYNEQF
TRBJ1-2 - TRBV5-8 ASSNRDRYGYT
TRBJ2-3 - TRBV2 ASSEGPGTGVSDTQY
TRBJ2-6 - TRBV30 AWIQDSGANVLT
TRBJ1-2 - TRBV30 AWSEGVNRQVIGYGYT
TRBJ2-1 - TRBV7-9 ASTGGISSYNEQF
TRBJ2-3 - TRBV18 ASSPNSPTDTQY